This T cell receptor beta chain came from a study of blood T cell repertoires in COVID-19. Study context: PBMCs, B-cell-depleted T cells, or T cells provided the cDNA or gDNA that made up the material.

Trimming stripped 0 bases from V and 8 bases from J, with 10 bases between. From germline, CDR1 is GTSNPN and CDR2 SVGIG (reference sequence). This CDR3 region has 12 residues. As processed by the authors: Nucleated cell number was recorded as an estimate derived from reference gene primer amplification. Sequencing was performed with immunoSEQ multiplex PCR; in TCRdb, only in-frame clones are kept and a portion is missing. That table supplies the V and J calls and clone size; D and trimming were determined from the DNA. The data show over 130,000 clones, 84% seen once. The sequencing input was peripheral blood. The sequence derives from a woman aged 60-70 years with acute or convalescent COVID-19. The chain links TRBV30 to TRBJ1-2, with unresolved D. The CDR3 sequence is CAWSVTGYGYTF. The CDR3 DNA sequence: TGTGCCTGGAGTGTGACGGGGTACGGCTACACCTTC. The entire variable domain, with the rest obtained from reference TRBV30 and TRBJ1-2, is as follows: SQTIHQWPATLVQPVGSPLSLECTVEGTSNPNLYWYRQAAGRGLQLLFYSVGIGQISSEVPQNLSASRPQDRQFILSSKKLLLSDSGFYLCAWSVTGYGYTFGSGTRLTVV.